This is a list of T cell receptor beta chains from one sample in a study of human T cells and chemical hapten exposure. TCRdb itself ran the RACE reads through MiXCR, one entry per CDR3 protein. The sample yields roughly 38,000 distinct CDR3 sequences, approximately 3.6% seen once. The sample here was whole blood, taken in connection with sensitization to the hapten diphenylcyclopropenone (DPC). The receptor source for this set is a man over 45 with alopecia areata. Some clones in this sample may be carry-over from other donors' samples. Each CDR3 is given with its conserved first and last residue. The D gene is left open where the match is weak. A clone size is listed for some rows: how often the clone was seen (once, few, many), or a class if it is expanded.

size: many
D: TRBD2
J: TRBJ2-3
length: 19
V: TRBV28
CDR3: CASSSPPTLREAVWNTQYF
DNA: TGTGCCAGCAGTTCACCCCCTACCTTGCGGGAGGCTGTTTGGAATACGCAGTATTTT

size: many
D: -
J: TRBJ1-4
length: 12
V: TRBV29-1
CDR3: CSVALRGEKLFF
DNA: TGCAGCGTTGCCTTAAGAGGGGAAAAACTGTTTTTT

size: many
D: TRBD1
J: TRBJ2-7
length: 13
V: TRBV3-1
CDR3: CASSQGQGNEQYF
DNA: TGTGCCAGCAGCCAAGGACAGGGCAACGAGCAGTACTTC

size: few
D: -
J: TRBJ2-2
length: 15
V: TRBV21-1
CDR3: CASSINLGNTGELFF
DNA: TGTGCCAGCAGCATAAATCTAGGCAACACCGGGGAGCTGTTTTTT

size: many
D: TRBD1
J: TRBJ1-6
length: 18
V: TRBV4-2
CDR3: CASSQDGGRTGADSPLHF
DNA: TGTGCCAGCAGCCAAGACGGGGGGCGGACAGGGGCCGATTCACCCCTCCACTTT

size: few
D: -
J: TRBJ2-7
length: 15
V: TRBV9
CDR3: CASSTMGGGADEQYF
DNA: TGTGCCAGCAGTACCATGGGTGGGGGAGCCGACGAGCAGTACTTC

size: many
D: -
J: TRBJ2-7
length: 16
V: TRBV5-4
CDR3: CASSQNPGNRTHEQYF
DNA: TGTGCCAGCAGCCAAAACCCAGGGAATCGGACCCACGAGCAGTACTTC

size: many
D: -
J: TRBJ1-2
length: 13
V: TRBV9
CDR3: CASSPDINYGYTF
DNA: TGTGCCAGCAGCCCTGACATAAACTATGGCTACACCTTC

size: many
D: -
J: TRBJ1-2
length: 15
V: TRBV7-2
CDR3: CASSRWSAEIYGYTF
DNA: TGTGCCAGCAGCCGATGGTCGGCAGAGATCTATGGCTACACCTTC

size: -
D: -
J: TRBJ1-2
length: 13
V: TRBV7-2
CDR3: CASSRDTNYGYTF
DNA: TGTGCCAGCAGCCGGGACACTAACTATGGCTACACCTTC

size: many
D: -
J: TRBJ2-7
length: 15
V: TRBV9
CDR3: CASSVGGSSSYEQYF
DNA: TGTGCCAGCAGCGTAGGAGGCAGCTCCTCCTACGAGCAGTACTTC

size: few
D: -
J: TRBJ2-2
length: 14
V: TRBV19
CDR3: CASSIVRSTGELFF
DNA: TGTGCCAGTAGTATAGTCAGGAGCACCGGGGAGCTGTTTTTT

size: few
D: TRBD1
J: TRBJ1-2
length: 13
V: TRBV10-3
CDR3: CAISRQGSYGYTF
DNA: TGTGCCATCAGTAGACAGGGTAGCTATGGCTACACCTTC

size: many
D: TRBD2
J: TRBJ2-1
length: 12
V: TRBV19
CDR3: CASARGSHEQFF
DNA: TGTGCCAGTGCGCGCGGGAGTCATGAGCAGTTCTTC

size: many
D: TRBD2
J: TRBJ2-7
length: 13
V: TRBV15
CDR3: CATSRGEREGQYF
DNA: TGTGCCACCAGCAGAGGGGAGCGGGAGGGGCAGTACTTC

size: many
D: TRBD1
J: TRBJ2-5
length: 15
V: TRBV5-1
CDR3: CASSSGTGQKETQYF
DNA: TGCGCCAGCAGCAGTGGGACAGGACAAAAAGAGACCCAGTACTTC

size: many
D: TRBD2
J: TRBJ2-1
length: 13
V: TRBV29-1
CDR3: CSVGLAGGGEQFF
DNA: TGCAGCGTCGGACTAGCGGGAGGTGGTGAGCAGTTCTTC

size: many
D: -
J: TRBJ2-1
length: 13
V: TRBV7-3
CDR3: CASSLGAGGEQFF
DNA: TGTGCCAGCAGCTTAGGGGCGGGCGGGGAGCAGTTCTTC

size: many
D: TRBD2
J: TRBJ2-7
length: 14
V: TRBV7-9
CDR3: CASSPSGRADEQYF
DNA: TGTGCCAGCAGCCCTAGCGGGAGGGCCGACGAGCAGTACTTC

size: few
D: TRBD1
J: TRBJ2-1
length: 15
V: TRBV29-1
CDR3: CSVATDRWSENEQFF
DNA: TGCAGCGTTGCGACGGACAGGTGGAGTGAGAATGAGCAGTTCTTC

size: many
D: -
J: TRBJ2-1
length: 17
V: TRBV4-1
CDR3: CASSQGEPEGSYNEQFF
DNA: TGCGCCAGCAGCCAAGGGGAACCAGAGGGTTCCTACAATGAGCAGTTCTTC

size: many
D: -
J: TRBJ1-6
length: 14
V: TRBV5-6
CDR3: CASSTGPSNSPLHF
DNA: TGTGCCAGCAGCACCGGACCGTCTAATTCACCCCTCCACTTT

size: many
D: -
J: TRBJ1-5
length: 15
V: TRBV27
CDR3: CASSPGHLSNQPQHF
DNA: TGTGCCAGCAGTCCAGGACATTTGAGCAATCAGCCCCAGCATTTT

size: many
D: -
J: TRBJ2-2
length: 14
V: TRBV7-9
CDR3: CASSFRPSTGELFF
DNA: TGTGCCAGCAGCTTTAGGCCGAGCACCGGGGAGCTGTTTTTT

size: many
D: -
J: TRBJ1-1
length: 17
V: TRBV28
CDR3: CASSPMWGENLKAEAFF
DNA: TGTGCCAGCAGCCCCATGTGGGGGGAGAACTTGAAGGCTGAAGCTTTCTTT

size: many
D: -
J: TRBJ1-2
length: 18
V: TRBV4-1
CDR3: CASSQDLPLRRANYGYTF
DNA: TGCGCCAGCAGCCAAGATCTTCCCCTGAGGAGAGCTAACTATGGCTACACCTTC

size: many
D: TRBD2
J: TRBJ2-7
length: 14
V: TRBV27
CDR3: CASSVTSGPYEQYF
DNA: TGTGCCAGCAGTGTTACTAGCGGTCCCTACGAGCAGTACTTC

size: many
D: TRBD2
J: TRBJ2-1
length: 14
V: TRBV20-1
CDR3: CSANSGRTYNEQFF
DNA: TGCAGTGCAAATAGCGGGAGGACTTACAATGAGCAGTTCTTC

size: many
D: -
J: TRBJ1-4
length: 15
V: TRBV18
CDR3: CASSLPGAFDEKLFF
DNA: TGTGCCAGCTCGCTTCCGGGCGCCTTTGATGAAAAACTGTTTTTT

size: few
D: TRBD2
J: TRBJ2-5
length: 19
V: TRBV28
CDR3: CASSLLRRASGRLGETQYF
DNA: TGTGCCAGCAGTTTATTGCGGAGGGCTAGCGGGAGGCTGGGGGAGACCCAGTACTTC

size: many
D: -
J: TRBJ2-7
length: 15
V: TRBV20-1
CDR3: CSARSRLQGKYEQYF
DNA: TGCAGTGCTAGATCGCGTCTACAGGGCAAGTACGAGCAGTACTTC

size: many
D: TRBD1
J: TRBJ1-1
length: 14
V: TRBV7-9
CDR3: CASIQLGTGAEAFF
DNA: TGTGCCAGCATCCAACTGGGGACAGGGGCTGAAGCTTTCTTT

size: few
D: -
J: TRBJ1-2
length: 13
V: TRBV7-2
CDR3: CASSLRGNYGYTF
DNA: TGTGCCAGCAGCTTACGGGGGAACTATGGCTACACCTTC

size: many
D: -
J: TRBJ1-1
length: 16
V: TRBV9
CDR3: CASSPGQTTWDTEAFF
DNA: TGTGCCAGCAGCCCGGGGCAAACTACATGGGACACTGAAGCTTTCTTT

size: many
D: TRBD1
J: TRBJ1-2
length: 13
V: TRBV29-1
CDR3: CSLRDRGVHGYTF
DNA: TGCAGTCTCCGGGACAGGGGGGTACATGGCTACACCTTC

size: many
D: -
J: TRBJ2-5
length: 14
V: TRBV7-7
CDR3: CASSLGPGQETQYF
DNA: TGTGCTAGCAGCTTAGGGCCAGGTCAAGAGACCCAGTACTTC

size: many
D: -
J: TRBJ2-1
length: 12
V: TRBV24-1
CDR3: CATSDLRTEQFF
DNA: TGTGCCACCAGTGATTTGAGGACGGAACAGTTCTTC

size: -
D: -
J: TRBJ1-5
length: 17
V: TRBV28
CDR3: CASSSAASDRSNQPQHF
DNA: TGTGCCAGCAGTTCGGCCGCTTCCGACAGGAGCAATCAGCCCCAGCATTTT

size: -
D: TRBD1
J: TRBJ1-1
length: 15
V: TRBV5-5
CDR3: CASSRSGQGLTEAFF
DNA: TGTGCCAGCAGCCGTTCTGGACAGGGTTTGACTGAAGCTTTCTTT

size: many
D: -
J: TRBJ2-5
length: 14
V: TRBV4-2
CDR3: CASSQGQLTETQYF
DNA: TGTGCCAGCAGCCAAGGACAGTTAACAGAGACCCAGTACTTC

size: few
D: -
J: TRBJ2-7
length: 15
V: TRBV19
CDR3: CASSTRILPSNEQYF
DNA: TGTGCCAGTAGTACCCGAATACTCCCTTCTAACGAGCAGTACTTC

size: -
D: -
J: TRBJ1-4
length: 14
V: TRBV7-9
CDR3: CASSLESQVEKLFF
DNA: TGTGCCAGCAGCTTAGAGAGCCAGGTTGAAAAACTGTTTTTT

size: many
D: TRBD2
J: TRBJ2-7
length: 15
V: TRBV5-1
CDR3: CASSVTSGRALEQYF
DNA: TGCGCCAGCAGCGTAACTAGCGGGAGGGCCCTCGAGCAGTACTTC

size: many
D: TRBD2
J: TRBJ2-3
length: 17
V: TRBV4-1
CDR3: CASSQEPSGRATDTQYF
DNA: TGCGCCAGCAGCCAAGAGCCTAGCGGGAGGGCCACAGATACGCAGTATTTT

size: many
D: -
J: TRBJ2-3
length: 14
V: TRBV10-3
CDR3: CAISGPTSTDTQYF
DNA: TGTGCCATCAGTGGTCCAACTAGCACAGATACGCAGTATTTT

size: many
D: -
J: TRBJ2-3
length: 15
V: TRBV5-1
CDR3: CASSLSTGGTDTQYF
DNA: TGCGCCAGCAGCTTATCGACGGGGGGCACAGATACGCAGTATTTT

size: many
D: -
J: TRBJ2-3
length: 17
V: TRBV28
CDR3: CASSSSPRWGDTDTQYF
DNA: TGTGCCAGCAGTTCAAGCCCAAGGTGGGGTGACACAGATACGCAGTATTTT

size: many
D: TRBD2
J: TRBJ2-3
length: 15
V: TRBV10-3
CDR3: CAISLAETSTDTQYF
DNA: TGTGCCATCAGTCTAGCGGAGACTAGCACAGATACGCAGTATTTT

size: many
D: -
J: TRBJ1-4
length: 14
V: TRBV12-3/TRBV12-4
CDR3: CASSLSGPNEKLFF
DNA: TGTGCCAGCAGTTTATCAGGGCCCAATGAAAAACTGTTTTTT

size: few
D: -
J: TRBJ2-1
length: 13
V: TRBV2
CDR3: CASTRTEINEQFF
DNA: TGTGCCAGCACGCGGACGGAGATTAATGAGCAGTTCTTC